This T cell receptor beta chain was sequenced for a study of post-analysis software for immune sequencing data. The authors incorporated unique molecular identifiers into the TCR beta cDNA libraries. MiXCR was run by TCRdb on the PCR reads, yielding one entry per CDR3 protein. The sample yields hundreds of thousands of distinct CDR3 sequences, roughly three fifths seen once. General observations from the study: Controls had significantly higher normalized Chao1 diversity than multiple sclerosis patients. Patients used a handful of TRBV segments, including TRBV5-6, TRBV5-1 and TRBV20-1, more often than controls. Strong co-clustering by F measure was seen for same-batch samples.

About this clonotype: Its antigen remains unidentified.

Germline CDR1 SEHNR, CDR2 FQNEAQ (reference sequence). The CDR3 covers 12 residues. V dropped 2 bases and J dropped 7 bases, with 8 bases sitting between them. The sequenced material came from blood. The rearrangement joins TRBV7-9 to TRBJ1-2; unclear D gene. The origin of this receptor is a girl aged 2 to 9 with multiple sclerosis. This CDR3 is CASSLLIPGYTF. Written as DNA, the CDR3 is TGTGCCAGCAGCTTACTTATCCCTGGCTACACCTTC.